This T cell receptor (beta chain) was captured in a study of response to subunit inactivated influenza vaccine (dated by TCRdb to the late 2010s). Notes on the research overall: The study used deep quantitative T cell receptor repertoire profiling to track responses to a trivalent subunit inactivated influenza vaccine.

The library was produced with RT-PCR. Sequenced on an Illumina HiSeq 2500. TCRdb's own reprocessing of the public reads used fastp at Q25 and MiXCR and kept productive beta chains. Rows are unified per CDR3 protein, each entry keeping the most common DNA and genes. The sample table holds some 180,000 distinct CDR3 sequences, of which approximately 8.7% were seen once. The top ten constitute approximately 11% of the sample. On this clonotype: Its antigen remains undetermined. No qualities accompany the bases; no much larger clone lies one base away.

Study-level results and caveats: The authors proposed that each seasonal influenza vaccination may bring in only a limited number of new T cells.

From the cysteine through the phenylalanine, the CDR3 covers 13 amino acids. Just the 39-base CDR3 DNA is kept, in frame starting at base 1. The CDR1 and CDR2 encoded by the germline V gene (reference sequence) are LGHDT and YNNKEL. The V and J ends are trimmed by 3 bases and 1 base, leaving 5 bases between them. The specimen comprised non-naive T cells sorted from PBMCs, sampled on the day of vaccination. The label giving this sample's cell subset or site can be read as: memory T cell fraction. The chain couples TRBV3-1 to TRBJ2-3, with the D gene uncertain. This TCR was sampled from a man aged 45-65 years who received an inactivated influenza vaccine. Donor details come from another sample of the same person, matched by shared clones. CDR3 region: CASSHSGTDTQYF. The DNA sequence is given as TGTGCCAGCAGCCACTCGGGCACAGATACGCAGTATTTT.